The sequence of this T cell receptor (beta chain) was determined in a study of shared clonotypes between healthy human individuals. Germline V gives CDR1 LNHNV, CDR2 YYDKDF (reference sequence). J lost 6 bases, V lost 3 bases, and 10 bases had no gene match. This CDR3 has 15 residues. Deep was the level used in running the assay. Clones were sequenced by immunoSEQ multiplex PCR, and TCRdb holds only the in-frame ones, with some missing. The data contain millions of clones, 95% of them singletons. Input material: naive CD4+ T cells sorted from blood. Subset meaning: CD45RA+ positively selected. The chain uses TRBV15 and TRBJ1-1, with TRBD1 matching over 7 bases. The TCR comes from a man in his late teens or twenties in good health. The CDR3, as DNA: TGTGCCACCAGCAGGCAGGAGGGGGCTCTCGCTGAAGCTTTCTTT. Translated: CATSRQEGALAEAFF.